This T cell receptor beta chain is from a study of PD-L1 blockade in urothelial cancer. Study-level information: The median T cell count in blood samples was some 150,000. Study results and limitations: Larger 3-week expansion of tumor-associated blood clones was seen in durable-benefit patients.

Remarks on this clone: No antigen is known for it.

Trimming left V 2 bases short and J 6 bases short, with 8 bases between. Germline loops: CDR1 KGHSH, CDR2 LQKENI. The CDR3 contains 12 residues. The protocol was immunoSEQ multiplex PCR, while the TCRdb copy is restricted to in-frame clones and leaves out a portion. The sample holds roughly 40,000 clones, more than 70% seen once. The specimen was PBMCs, collected around atezolizumab (anti-PD-L1) treatment. V and J are TRBV18 and TRBJ2-7; perhaps TRBD2 as D (6 bases). The sequence was obtained from a man aged 55-75 years with urothelial cancer. CDR3 sequence reads: CASSPGGGEQYF. In nucleotides, the CDR3 is TGTGCCAGCTCACCAGGGGGAGGCGAGCAGTACTTC.